A selection of T cell receptor beta chains follows, all from one sample in a study of siplizumab effects on memory and regulatory T cells. Sequenced by immunoSEQ multiplex PCR; TCRdb stores in-frame clones only, minus some. The table has 110,000 or so clones, 92% seen once. The sample comprised Tregs sorted from blood. Receptors were obtained from a human donor in good health. Each CDR3 is given with its conserved first and last residue. D genes are given only for firm matches. Clone size is not always given. Where it is, it says once, few, many or a class for expanded clones.

v_call: TRBV4-1; d_call: NA; clone_size: NA; j_call: TRBJ1-2; cdr3_nt: TGCGCCAGCAGCCCCTGGGGGAGGCCCTATGGCTACACCTTC; cdr3_aa: CASSPWGRPYGYTF
v_call: TRBV5-1; d_call: NA; clone_size: NA; j_call: TRBJ1-4; cdr3_nt: TGCGCCAGCAGCTTGGTTGGGGAAGGCGGCGAAAAACTGTTTTTT; cdr3_aa: CASSLVGEGGEKLFF
v_call: TRBV4-1; d_call: NA; clone_size: few; j_call: TRBJ2-3; cdr3_nt: TGCGCCAGCAGACGGACCTCTAGCACAGATACGCAGTATTTT; cdr3_aa: CASRRTSSTDTQYF
v_call: TRBV18; d_call: TRBD1; clone_size: NA; j_call: TRBJ1-1; cdr3_nt: TGTGCCAGCTCACCATACGGACCGACAGGGGGCACTGAAGCTTTCTTT; cdr3_aa: CASSPYGPTGGTEAFF
v_call: TRBV27; d_call: NA; clone_size: NA; j_call: TRBJ1-1; cdr3_nt: TGTGCCAGCAGTTTATCTTGGACAGCCCTTGAAGCTTTCTTT; cdr3_aa: CASSLSWTALEAFF
v_call: TRBV13; d_call: NA; clone_size: NA; j_call: TRBJ2-1; cdr3_nt: TGTGCCAGCAGCCTAGGAAGATATGACAATGAGCAGTTCTTC; cdr3_aa: CASSLGRYDNEQFF
v_call: TRBV27; d_call: NA; clone_size: NA; j_call: TRBJ2-7; cdr3_nt: TGTGCCAGCAGTTCCTACCTGAGTTACTACGAGCAGTACTTC; cdr3_aa: CASSSYLSYYEQYF
v_call: TRBV5-1; d_call: TRBD2; clone_size: NA; j_call: TRBJ2-1; cdr3_nt: TGCGCCAGCAGCAAACCCGGGACTAGCGGATACAATGAGCAGTTCTTC; cdr3_aa: CASSKPGTSGYNEQFF
v_call: TRBV4-1; d_call: NA; clone_size: NA; j_call: TRBJ2-4; cdr3_nt: TGCGCCAGCAGCCAAGATGAAGCGGTAGCCAAAAACATTCAGTACTTC; cdr3_aa: CASSQDEAVAKNIQYF
v_call: TRBV2; d_call: NA; clone_size: NA; j_call: TRBJ1-4; cdr3_nt: TGTGCCAGCAGTTTTTCCGCAACTAATGAAAAACTGTTTTTT; cdr3_aa: CASSFSATNEKLFF
v_call: TRBV5-1; d_call: NA; clone_size: NA; j_call: TRBJ2-2; cdr3_nt: TGCGCCAGTAGGATTAGTGCGAACACCGGGGAGCTGTTTTTT; cdr3_aa: CASRISANTGELFF
v_call: TRBV7-9; d_call: NA; clone_size: NA; j_call: TRBJ2-2; cdr3_nt: TGTGCCAGCAGCTTAGTGGGGTTTAGCACCGGGGAGCTGTTTTTT; cdr3_aa: CASSLVGFSTGELFF
v_call: TRBV4-1; d_call: TRBD2; clone_size: NA; j_call: TRBJ2-1; cdr3_nt: TGCGCCAGCAGCCAAGGCTCTCCGGGAGGTTACAATGAGCAGTTCTTC; cdr3_aa: CASSQGSPGGYNEQFF
v_call: TRBV7-8; d_call: NA; clone_size: NA; j_call: TRBJ2-5; cdr3_nt: TGTGCCAGCAGCCTAAGGGGACCCAGCCGCTACCGGGAGACCCAGTACTTC; cdr3_aa: CASSLRGPSRYRETQYF
v_call: TRBV27; d_call: NA; clone_size: NA; j_call: TRBJ2-7; cdr3_nt: TGTGCCAGCAGTTTGGGCGCGGTCTACGAGCAGTACTTC; cdr3_aa: CASSLGAVYEQYF
v_call: TRBV5-6; d_call: TRBD2; clone_size: NA; j_call: TRBJ2-5; cdr3_nt: TGTGCCAGCAGCTTGTGGGGCGGGAGGGGGCCAGAGACCCAGTACTTC; cdr3_aa: CASSLWGGRGPETQYF
v_call: TRBV5-1; d_call: NA; clone_size: NA; j_call: TRBJ1-2; cdr3_nt: TGCGCCAGCAGCTTGGCCGTGAACAGGGATGTAGATGGCTACACCTTC; cdr3_aa: CASSLAVNRDVDGYTF
v_call: TRBV5-1; d_call: TRBD1; clone_size: NA; j_call: TRBJ1-1; cdr3_nt: TGCGCCAGCAGCTTGGAGGGACAGGGAGTTTTCTTT; cdr3_aa: CASSLEGQGVFF
v_call: TRBV4-1; d_call: TRBD2; clone_size: NA; j_call: TRBJ2-3; cdr3_nt: TGCGCCAGCAGCCAAGGGACTAGCGGAAGCACAGATACGCAGTATTTT; cdr3_aa: CASSQGTSGSTDTQYF
v_call: TRBV5-1; d_call: NA; clone_size: NA; j_call: TRBJ1-1; cdr3_nt: TGCGCCAGCAGCTTCTCAGGGAAAGGGGGCACTGAAGCTTTCTTT; cdr3_aa: CASSFSGKGGTEAFF
v_call: TRBV5-1; d_call: TRBD1; clone_size: NA; j_call: TRBJ1-6; cdr3_nt: TGCGCCAGCAGCTTGGAAGGGACAGCCCTCTATAATTCACCCCTCCACTTT; cdr3_aa: CASSLEGTALYNSPLHF
v_call: TRBV7-2; d_call: NA; clone_size: NA; j_call: TRBJ2-1; cdr3_nt: TGTGCCAGCAGCACTGGGACTAAAGGGGGAAATGAGCAGTTCTTC; cdr3_aa: CASSTGTKGGNEQFF
v_call: TRBV6-6; d_call: NA; clone_size: NA; j_call: TRBJ2-1; cdr3_nt: TGTGCCAGCAGTTACTCGAAGGGGACTTACAACGAGCAGTTCTTC; cdr3_aa: CASSYSKGTYNEQFF
v_call: TRBV7-9; d_call: NA; clone_size: NA; j_call: TRBJ1-5; cdr3_nt: TGTGCCAGCAGCTTAGCGGCGTCTCAGCCCCAGCATTTT; cdr3_aa: CASSLAASQPQHF
v_call: TRBV6-6; d_call: NA; clone_size: once; j_call: TRBJ1-1; cdr3_nt: TGTGCCAGCAGGCTCGCGGGGGACACTGAAGCTTTCTTT; cdr3_aa: CASRLAGDTEAFF
v_call: TRBV6-5; d_call: NA; clone_size: NA; j_call: TRBJ1-4; cdr3_nt: TGTGCCAGCAGTTTCCGGGACATCGATAAAAAACTGTTTTTT; cdr3_aa: CASSFRDIDKKLFF
v_call: TRBV5-1; d_call: TRBD1; clone_size: NA; j_call: TRBJ2-5; cdr3_nt: TGCGCCAGCAGCTCGGGGACAGGGAGGGAGACCCAGTACTTC; cdr3_aa: CASSSGTGRETQYF
v_call: TRBV5-1; d_call: TRBD1; clone_size: NA; j_call: TRBJ1-2; cdr3_nt: TGCGCCAGCAGCTCCGGACAGGGACCAGCGGGAAGGTATGGCTACACCTTC; cdr3_aa: CASSSGQGPAGRYGYTF
v_call: TRBV5-1; d_call: TRBD2; clone_size: NA; j_call: TRBJ2-2; cdr3_nt: TGCGCCAGCAGCTTGTATCTAGCGGGGATCGGAGCTGACGCCGGGGAGCTGTTTTTT; cdr3_aa: CASSLYLAGIGADAGELFF
v_call: TRBV10-1; d_call: TRBD1; clone_size: NA; j_call: TRBJ2-7; cdr3_nt: TGCGCCAGCAGTGAGTCAGGACAGGTCAGTTTCTCCGAGCAGTACTTC; cdr3_aa: CASSESGQVSFSEQYF
v_call: TRBV11-2; d_call: NA; clone_size: few; j_call: TRBJ1-5; cdr3_nt: TGTGCCAGCAGCCCATCCGGGAATCAGCCCCAGCATTTT; cdr3_aa: CASSPSGNQPQHF
v_call: TRBV27; d_call: NA; clone_size: NA; j_call: TRBJ2-7; cdr3_nt: TGTGCCAGCAGTTCACACCTGACACTTTACGAGCAGTACTTC; cdr3_aa: CASSSHLTLYEQYF
v_call: TRBV4-1; d_call: NA; clone_size: NA; j_call: TRBJ1-3; cdr3_nt: TGCGCCAGCAGCCAAGGCCCAGGGAGCTCTGGAAACACCATATATTTT; cdr3_aa: CASSQGPGSSGNTIYF
v_call: TRBV5-8; d_call: TRBD1; clone_size: once; j_call: TRBJ1-1; cdr3_nt: TGTGCCAGCAGCGTACTCCAGACAGGGGGTTTGGGTGAATATACTGAAGCTTTCTTT; cdr3_aa: CASSVLQTGGLGEYTEAFF
v_call: TRBV5-8; d_call: NA; clone_size: NA; j_call: TRBJ1-2; cdr3_nt: TGTGCCAGCAGCTTGGACGTGGGATATAGTGGCTACACCTTC; cdr3_aa: CASSLDVGYSGYTF
v_call: TRBV7-9; d_call: TRBD2; clone_size: NA; j_call: TRBJ2-7; cdr3_nt: TGTGCCAGCAGCTTAGTGGGAGGGCTGGCGCAGTACTTC; cdr3_aa: CASSLVGGLAQYF
v_call: TRBV4-1; d_call: NA; clone_size: NA; j_call: TRBJ2-7; cdr3_nt: TGCGCCAGCAGCCGCGGACTTACCGCAAGCTCCTACGAGCAGTACTTC; cdr3_aa: CASSRGLTASSYEQYF
v_call: TRBV5-5; d_call: NA; clone_size: NA; j_call: TRBJ1-2; cdr3_nt: TGTGCCAGCAAATACACGGCGGGGGGCTCTGGCTACACCTTC; cdr3_aa: CASKYTAGGSGYTF
v_call: TRBV6-5; d_call: NA; clone_size: NA; j_call: TRBJ2-7; cdr3_nt: TGTGCCAGCAGTTCCCTCTATGGGGGCTTGTATACTTCGCAGTACTTC; cdr3_aa: CASSSLYGGLYTSQYF
v_call: TRBV12-5; d_call: NA; clone_size: NA; j_call: TRBJ2-2; cdr3_nt: TGTGCTAGTGGGACTGGGGGTGCGCACACCGGGGAGCTGTTTTTT; cdr3_aa: CASGTGGAHTGELFF
v_call: TRBV6-5; d_call: NA; clone_size: NA; j_call: TRBJ1-1; cdr3_nt: TGTGCCAGCAGTAAGAACACTGAAGCTTTCTTT; cdr3_aa: CASSKNTEAFF
v_call: TRBV18; d_call: NA; clone_size: NA; j_call: TRBJ2-1; cdr3_nt: TGTGCCAGCTCACCGGGCAGCTTCAATGAGCAGTTCTTC; cdr3_aa: CASSPGSFNEQFF
v_call: TRBV7-9; d_call: NA; clone_size: NA; j_call: TRBJ1-5; cdr3_nt: TGTGCCAGCAGTTCAGGACGGTTAGATCAGCCCCAGCATTTT; cdr3_aa: CASSSGRLDQPQHF
v_call: TRBV15; d_call: TRBD1; clone_size: once; j_call: TRBJ2-5; cdr3_nt: TGTGCCACCAGCACCGACTCCATGACAGGGAAGACCCAGTACTTC; cdr3_aa: CATSTDSMTGKTQYF
v_call: TRBV20-1; d_call: NA; clone_size: few; j_call: TRBJ2-3; cdr3_nt: TGCAGTGCCCCAGCCGGGGAAACGCAGTATTTT; cdr3_aa: CSAPAGETQYF
v_call: TRBV9; d_call: NA; clone_size: NA; j_call: TRBJ2-5; cdr3_nt: TGTGCCAGCAGCGTTTCGTACCAAGAGACCCAGTACTTC; cdr3_aa: CASSVSYQETQYF